These 26 T cell receptor beta chains were sequenced from one sample in a study of beta chain features in type 1 diabetes. What was sequenced were expressed TCRB transcripts, since all of the isolated RNA had been reverse transcribed. Only in-frame clones appear in the TCRdb table, and some are missing; sequencing was by immunoSEQ multiplex PCR. The sample consists of about 220,000 clones, approximately 10% of them appearing once. Sample: central memory CD4+ T cells from blood. The receptors stem from a man in his late teens or twenties in good health.

The chain carries TRBV19 and TRBJ1-5; no reliable D call. This CDR3 spans 15 amino acids. Trimming cost V 2 bases and J 2 bases, with 10 bases left between them. Per the germline V gene, CDR1 is LNHDA and CDR2 is SQIVND (reference sequence). The CDR3 nucleotides read TGTGCCAGTAGTATACTAGGAGGAGGCAATCAGCCCCAGCATTTT. It codes for CASSILGGGNQPQHF. Combining the CDR3 with reference TRBV19 and TRBJ1-5 gives the whole variable domain DGGITQSPKYLFRKEGQNVTLSCEQNLNHDAMYWYRQDPGQGLRLIYYSQIVNDFQKGDIAEGYSVSREKKESFPLTVTSAQKNPTAFYLCASSILGGGNQPQHFGDGTRLSIL.

This clone was seen only a few times. The chain is built from TRBV10-1 and TRBJ2-4, with 9 bases lining up with TRBD1. The junction had 9 bases not matched to a gene; V was cut back by 3 bases and J by 0 bases. From germline, CDR1 is WNHNN and CDR2 SYGVQD (reference sequence). The CDR3 is made up of 18 amino acids. The CDR3 DNA reads as TGCGCCAGCAGTGAAGGGACAGGGACTATTCTAGCCAAAAACATTCAGTACTTC. Its translation: CASSEGTGTILAKNIQYF.

This clone appeared a few times. The V gene is TRBV30, the J gene TRBJ1-1; D uncertain. Trimming pared 0 bases from V and 4 bases from J, leaving 12 bases between. The CDR3 is made up of 14 amino acids. CDR1 and CDR2 from the germline V gene are GTSNPN and SVGIG (reference sequence). The CDR3, as DNA: TGTGCCTGGAGTGTAAAAGGGAAGGGCACTGAAGCTTTCTTT. This gives the protein CAWSVKGKGTEAFF. The complete variable domain, with remaining parts taken from reference TRBV30 and TRBJ1-1, reads SQTIHQWPATLVQPVGSPLSLECTVEGTSNPNLYWYRQAAGRGLQLLFYSVGIGQISSEVPQNLSASRPQDRQFILSSKKLLLSDSGFYLCAWSVKGKGTEAFFGQGTRLTVV.

Only a few counts were recorded for this clone. This rearrangement joins TRBV11-2 to TRBJ2-7; D gene unclear. Germline CDR1 reads SGHAT; CDR2 reads FQNNGV. This CDR3 is built from 13 residues. Trimming shortened V by 5 bases and J by 1 base, and 9 bases separated the two germline ends. This CDR3 is CASSVWGSYEQYF. The CDR3 nucleotides read TGTGCCAGCAGCGTGTGGGGATCCTACGAGCAGTACTTC. Combining the CDR3 with reference TRBV11-2 and TRBJ2-7 gives the whole variable domain EAGVAQSPRYKIIEKRQSVAFWCNPISGHATLYWYQQILGQGPKLLIQFQNNGVVDDSQLPKDRFSAERLKGVDSTLKIQPAKLEDSAVYLCASSVWGSYEQYFGPGTRLTVT.

The V gene is TRBV29-1, the J gene TRBJ2-5; possibly TRBD1 or TRBD2 for D (6 bases each). V shed 3 bases and J shed 4 bases, with 9 bases lying between them. Germline CDR1 and CDR2: SQVTM and ANQGSEA. This CDR3 region has 12 residues. CDR3 in amino acids: CSVDRGLETQYF. The CDR3 DNA is TGCAGCGTTGACCGGGGGCTAGAGACCCAGTACTTC.

The V call is TRBV9, the J call TRBJ2-6; 10 bases line up with TRBD2. Germline CDR1 and CDR2: SGDLS and YYNGEE. Trimming removed 4 bases from V and 0 bases from J; junction bases left unmatched: 10. The CDR3 length is 19 residues. CDR3 sequence: CASSPLAGAPNSGANVLTF. CDR3 DNA: TGTGCCAGCAGCCCCCTAGCGGGAGCCCCGAACTCTGGGGCCAACGTCCTGACTTTC.

A few counts support this clone. A far larger clone is off by one base, so a read error is likely. Distinct nucleotide sequences in the sample also encode this CDR3. The CDR3 DNA follows: TGTGCTAGTGGGTCCGGACTAGCCGCTTATGAGCAGTTCTTC. This encodes CASGSGLAAYEQFF. The chain links TRBV12-5 to TRBJ2-1; 8 bases line up with TRBD2. The germline V gene has CDR1 LGHNT and CDR2 FRNRAP. The V and J ends lost 6 bases and 8 bases, in that order; junction bases with no gene match: 9. The CDR3 runs 14 residues.

This clone was detected a few times. The chain uses TRBV7-6 and TRBJ2-1; no clear D gene. CDR3 size: 15 residues. The V end was cut by 4 bases, the J end by 5 bases, with 15 bases between. In germline, CDR1 is SGHVS, CDR2 FNYEAQ. CDR3 DNA sequence: TGTGCCAGCAGCTCGAGCCTGGGGTCTCACAATGAGCAGTTCTTC. Its protein product is CASSSSLGSHNEQFF.

This clone was counted only a few times. V usage is TRBV7-8 and J usage is TRBJ2-7; D may be TRBD1 or TRBD2 (5 bases each). The germline V gene encodes CDR1 SGHVS and CDR2 FQNEAQ. The CDR3 runs to 18 residues. Trimming took off 4 bases at V and 2 bases at J, with 24 bases between the two ends. The CDR3 DNA follows: TGTGCCAGCAGCTCGCGTGAGGGGTTCAACTCGATAGCCTACGAGCAGTACTTC. It codes for CASSSREGFNSIAYEQYF.

This clone was seen more than once but under ten times. This chain links TRBV28 with TRBJ2-6; no clear D. Germline CDR1 is MDHEN and CDR2 is SYDVKM. The CDR3 runs to 16 residues. Deletions cut 2 bases from V and 0 bases from J, with 8 bases between. The CDR3 nucleotides read TGTGCCAGCAGTTTACCCCACAGCTCTGGGGCCAACGTCCTGACTTTC. This codes for CASSLPHSSGANVLTF.

This clone turned up a few times. CDR3 DNA sequence: TGCGCCAGCAGCCAAGATCGCGCTAGCGGGGGGGTTAGGGATACGCAGTATTTT. Amino acid sequence: CASSQDRASGGVRDTQYF. The chain carries TRBV4-1 and TRBJ2-3, with 12 bases matching TRBD2. Per the germline V gene, CDR1 is MGHRA and CDR2 is YSYEKL. With 0 bases clipped from V and 6 bases from J, the junction kept 10 bases outside the gene matches. The CDR3 totals 18 residues.

This clone was detected only a few times. The rearrangement uses TRBV10-3 and TRBJ2-5, with 8 bases fitting TRBD1. Per the germline V gene, CDR1 is ENHRY and CDR2 is SYGVKD. The CDR3 covers 15 residues. The V gene end was trimmed by 2 bases and the J gene end by 2 bases; junction bases not matched to a gene: 4. In DNA, the CDR3 is TGTGCCATCAGTGAGGGACAGGGACAACAAGAGACCCAGTACTTC. Protein product: CAISEGQGQQETQYF.

The chain employs TRBV4-3 and TRBJ2-1, with D maybe TRBD2 (6 bases). V dropped 0 bases and J dropped 10 bases, with 10 bases sitting between them. The V gene's germline CDR1 is LGHNA and CDR2 YSLEER. The CDR3 is 13 amino acids. DNA of the CDR3: TGCGCCAGCAGCCAAGATATGGGGAGGGAGCAGTTCTTC. Protein product: CASSQDMGREQFF.

The rearrangement uses TRBV6-5 and TRBJ2-5, with D perhaps assigned TRBD1 or TRBD2 (5 bases each). The CDR3 spans 11 residues. Trimming took 6 bases from V and 9 from J, leaving 11 bases between them. CDR1 is MNHEY and CDR2 is SVGAGI in the germline V gene. CDR3 DNA: TGTGCCAGCAGAGGGGAGTGGGCCCAGTACTTC. It encodes CASRGEWAQYF.

This clone was observed a few times. CDR3 DNA: TGTGCCTGGAGTGATAACTCCAGGGCAGTAAACACTGAAGCTTTCTTT. Encoded protein: CAWSDNSRAVNTEAFF. The rearrangement joins TRBV30 to TRBJ1-1; maybe TRBD1 (5 bases). Germline CDR1 and CDR2: GTSNPN and SVGIG (reference sequence). This CDR3 is 16 amino acids long. Trimming removed 1 base at V and 2 bases at J, with 17 bases between.

Only a few counts were recorded for this clone. The chain couples TRBV29-1 to TRBJ2-1, with TRBD2 identical over 7 bases. After removal of 7 bases from V and 10 bases from J, the junction contained 10 bases not matched to a gene. This CDR3 has 12 residues. Germline V gene lookup returns CDR1 SQVTM and CDR2 ANQGSEA. CDR3 amino acids: CSGDAAGREQFF. CDR3 sequence (DNA): TGCAGCGGTGATGCGGCCGGGAGGGAGCAGTTCTTC.

The DNA of the CDR3 is TGCGCCAGCAGCGGACCGGGACAGGGCGCGCAGTATTTT. It encodes CASSGPGQGAQYF. This chain connects TRBV5-1 to TRBJ2-3; TRBD1 matches 9 bases. CDR1 SGHRS and CDR2 YFSETQ come from the germline V gene. V lost 4 bases to trimming and J lost 10 bases; unmatched junction nucleotides: 7. The CDR3 covers 13 residues.

This clone appeared a few times. The V call is TRBV27, the J call TRBJ2-3; D not resolved. V lost 2 bases and J lost 6, with 6 bases in between. Germline-derived CDR1 and CDR2 are MNHEY and SMNVEV (reference sequence). The CDR3 totals 12 residues. For the CDR3, the DNA is TGTGCCAGCAGTTTAGCCGGGGATACGCAGTATTTT. It yields the protein CASSLAGDTQYF.

A few counts support this clone. CDR3: CASSPGTSRDETQYF. The DNA of the CDR3 is TGTGCCAGCAGCCCTGGGACTAGCAGGGACGAGACCCAGTACTTC. The rearrangement joins TRBV5-8 to TRBJ2-5; TRBD2 aligns across 9 bases. J was trimmed by 5 bases and V by 4 bases; bases with no gene match: 9. The CDR3 is 15 amino acids. Germline V gene data show CDR1 as SGHTS and CDR2 as YDEGEE.

This clone was observed a handful of times. The chain is built from TRBV29-1 and TRBJ2-5; possibly TRBD2 for D (5 bases). Germline assignment: CDR1 SQVTM and CDR2 ANQGSEA. The CDR3 loop spans 13 amino acids. Trimming shortened V by 6 bases and J by 5 bases, and 16 bases separated the two germline ends. CDR3 loop: CSVQKTGEETQYF. The CDR3 bases are TGCAGCGTCCAGAAGACTGGGGAGGAGACCCAGTACTTC.

This clone was observed a handful of times. The chain combines TRBV7-3 with TRBJ2-1; 8 positions agree with TRBD2. V was pared by 3 bases and J by 8 bases, with 6 bases of the junction left unmatched. From germline, CDR1 is SGHTA and CDR2 FQGTGA. CDR3 length equals 14 residues. This CDR3 reads CASSLGLGSDEQFF. In DNA, the CDR3 is TGTGCCAGCAGCTTGGGACTAGGGAGCGATGAGCAGTTCTTC.

For this clone: This specimen includes other DNA sequences encoding the same CDR3. Here the CDR3 reads CASSQVGTGANVLTF. For the CDR3, the DNA is TGCGCCAGCAGCCAAGTTGGTACTGGGGCCAACGTCCTGACTTTC. The rearrangement joins TRBV4-3 to TRBJ2-6; no clear D gene. There are 15 residues in the CDR3. Germline V gene data show CDR1 as LGHNA and CDR2 as YSLEER. The germline V and J ends were trimmed by 1 base and 2 bases, with 6 bases remaining between them.

This clone was counted only a few times. The V and J genes are TRBV10-3 and TRBJ2-5; 7 positions agree with TRBD2. The germline V gene encodes CDR1 ENHRY and CDR2 SYGVKD. The CDR3 totals 12 residues. With V trimmed by 4 bases and J by 5 bases, 1 base remained unmatched. CDR3 DNA sequence: TGTGCCATCAGTGCGGGGGGTGAGACCCAGTACTTC. Translation gives CAISAGGETQYF.

CDR3 sequence reads: CASSYTGSQETQYF. The CDR3 coding sequence is TGTGCCAGCAGCTATACAGGGTCCCAAGAGACCCAGTACTTC. The gene calls are TRBV4-2 and TRBJ2-5; possible D gene TRBD1, 6 bases. This CDR3 comprises 14 residues. Trimming left V 5 bases short and J 1 base short, with 11 bases between. The germline CDR1 and CDR2 sequences are LGHNA and YNFKEQ.

Only a few counts were recorded for this clone. The V gene is TRBV10-3, the J gene TRBJ2-3; D is uncertain. From germline, CDR1 is ENHRY and CDR2 SYGVKD. The CDR3 consists of 14 residues. V lost 6 bases to trimming and J lost 2 bases, with 12 bases between them. The CDR3: CAISLGEITDTQYF. The DNA of the CDR3 is TGTGCCATCAGCCTCGGAGAGATCACAGATACGCAGTATTTT.

This clone turned up a few times. The chain links TRBV7-9 to TRBJ2-7; perhaps TRBD2 as D (7 bases). CDR1 SEHNR and CDR2 FQNEAQ come from the germline V gene (reference sequence). The CDR3 runs to 17 residues. The V end lost 5 bases, the J end lost 2 bases, and 22 bases lay between the germline ends. CDR3 DNA sequence: TGTGCCAGCAGCCCAGCCGGGGGCGGGGGACGTACCTACGAGCAGTACTTC. Residues: CASSPAGGGGRTYEQYF.